What follows are 31 T cell receptor beta chains derived from one specimen sequenced in a study of T cell changes during pregnancy in multiple sclerosis. Libraries were prepared by immunoSEQ multiplex PCR; TCRdb keeps only in-frame clonotypes and omits some of them. Of about 61,000 clones in the sample, approximately 90% were seen once. Source: peripheral blood, taken in the first trimester of pregnancy. Receptor source: a female donor in good health, enrolled as a control in a pregnancy study.

V and J are TRBV14 and TRBJ1-1; 8 nucleotides align to TRBD1. Germline V CDR1 and CDR2: SGHDN, FVKESK. Losses at the gene ends were 4 bases for V and 4 bases for J; bases not matched to a gene: 8. The length of the CDR3 is 15 residues. CDR3 DNA sequence: TGTGCCAGCAGCCCGTACAGGGGGACGGTCACTGAAGCTTTCTTT. Protein: CASSPYRGTVTEAFF.

Regarding this clone: Its ends do not fully match the called genes, so a read error is possible. V is TRBV2 and J is TRBJ2-3; 9 bases map to TRBD2. The CDR3 has 16 residues. Germline values: CDR1 SNHLY, CDR2 FYNNEI. The CDR3 reads CASSVGSGGRTDTTGF. In DNA form, the CDR3 reads TGTGCCAGCAGTGTTGGCAGCGGGGGGCGTACAGATACGACGGGTTTT.

The chain carries TRBV10-3 and TRBJ2-3, with 10 positions matching TRBD2. The CDR3 is made up of 14 amino acids. Germline V lookup: CDR1 ENHRY, CDR2 SYGVKD. V lost 6 bases to trimming and J lost 4 bases; unmatched junction nucleotides: 4. The CDR3 reads CAISSGLAADTQYF. The CDR3 nucleotides are TGTGCCATCAGCTCTGGACTAGCGGCAGATACGCAGTATTTT.

The CDR3 here is CASRGQGRKYEQYF. CDR3 bases: TGTGCCAGCAGAGGACAGGGGCGAAAATACGAGCAGTACTTC. The chain employs TRBV6-1 and TRBJ2-7, with TRBD1 matching 9 bases. This CDR3 has 14 residues. Germline V lookup: CDR1 MNHNS, CDR2 SASEGT. V shed 6 bases, J shed 4 bases, and the junction held 7 bases outside the gene matches.

The chain employs TRBV9 and TRBJ1-2, with D possibly being TRBD1 (5 bases). The germline V and J ends were trimmed by 0 bases and 0 bases, with 9 bases remaining between them. This CDR3 is 15 amino acids long. Germline lookup yields CDR1 SGDLS and CDR2 YYNGEE. The CDR3 DNA reads as TGTGCCAGCAGCGTAGCCCCAGGGACTAACTATGGCTACACCTTC. Amino acid sequence: CASSVAPGTNYGYTF.

Points on this clone: One junction end does not reproduce the germline sequence, and a read error may be involved. The V call is TRBV30, the J call TRBJ2-1; D ambiguous. The CDR3 contains 14 residues. Germline V gives CDR1 GTSNPN, CDR2 SVGIG (reference sequence). The CDR3 reads CAGEVRRYYNEQFF. As DNA, the CDR3 is TGCGCTGGAGAGGTGAGGCGCTACTACAATGAGCAGTTCTTC.

The chain joins TRBV7-6 to TRBJ1-1, with D maybe TRBD1 (6 bases). This CDR3 comprises 16 residues. CDR1 is SGHVS and CDR2 is FNYEAQ in the germline V gene. Trimming removed 1 base at V and 1 base at J, with 13 bases between. The CDR3 here is CASSLDQGQKNTEAFF. In nucleotides, the CDR3 is TGTGCCAGCAGCTTAGATCAAGGACAGAAGAACACTGAAGCTTTCTTT.

The rearrangement joins TRBV9 to TRBJ2-7, with 9 positions matching TRBD1. The CDR3 covers 14 residues. Unmatched junction bases numbered 7, after V lost 4 bases and J lost 5 bases. CDR1 and CDR2 (germline): SGDLS, YYNGEE. In nucleotides, the CDR3 is TGTGCCAGCAGCTCCTGGACAGGGGAACACGAGCAGTACTTC. Translation: CASSSWTGEHEQYF.

This clone was recorded only once. The chain employs TRBV7-9 and TRBJ1-5; 10 positions match TRBD1. Germline V gives CDR1 SEHNR, CDR2 FQNEAQ (reference sequence). Trimming removed 5 bases from V and 9 bases from J; junction bases left unmatched: 16. This CDR3 contains 17 residues. CDR3 in DNA: TGTGCCAGCAGCGGGCCCGTTGATGAGACAGGGGGCCCGCCCCAGCATTTT. Amino acids: CASSGPVDETGGPPQHF.

The chain has TRBV9 and TRBJ1-1, with TRBD1 matching over 11 bases. This CDR3 comprises 17 residues. Germline V gene sequence: CDR1 SGDLS, CDR2 YYNGEE. V lost 3 bases to trimming and J lost 2 bases; unmatched junction nucleotides: 9. CDR3: CASSAKLGTGGNTEAFF. CDR3 in DNA: TGTGCCAGCAGCGCAAAACTCGGGACAGGGGGTAACACTGAAGCTTTCTTT.

This clone showed up just a few times. The CDR3 loop reads CASSVTGNTEAFF. CDR3 DNA sequence: TGTGCCAGCAGTGTGACAGGGAACACTGAAGCTTTCTTT. V usage is TRBV6-4 and J usage is TRBJ1-1, with D tentatively TRBD1 (6 bases). Germline CDR1 MRHNA, CDR2 SNTAGT. V gave up 4 bases and J gave up 1 base, with 7 bases separating them. CDR3 length: 13 amino acids.

The chain recombines TRBV11-1 with TRBJ2-3; TRBD2 might be the D (6 bases). This CDR3 contains 14 residues. Between the trimmed V and J ends, which lost 5 bases and 1 base, there was a span of 10 bases. CDR1 SGHAT and CDR2 FQDESV come from the germline V gene (reference sequence). The CDR3 nucleotides are TGTGCCAGCAGCCGCCCGGGAGGCACAGATACGCAGTATTTT. Its protein product is CASSRPGGTDTQYF.

The J gene is TRBJ1-1, the V gene TRBV5-6; TRBD1 might be the D (6 bases). From germline, CDR1 is SGHDT and CDR2 YYEEEE. Trimming removed 4 bases at V and 4 bases at J, with 20 bases between. The CDR3 extends over 16 amino acids. The CDR3 sequence: CASSLLGGQKFTEAFF. CDR3 nucleotides: TGTGCCAGCAGCCTCCTCGGGGGGCAGAAGTTCACTGAAGCTTTCTTT.

This sequence joins TRBV2 and TRBJ1-1; TRBD1 matches 8 bases. This CDR3 is 14 amino acids long. The ends lost 1 base at V and 5 bases at J; junction bases unmatched: 3. Germline V gene lookup returns CDR1 SNHLY and CDR2 FYNNEI. The chain's CDR3 is CASSEGRGRTEAFF. Written as DNA, the CDR3 is TGTGCCAGCAGTGAAGGCAGGGGGCGGACTGAAGCTTTCTTT.

V is TRBV19 and J is TRBJ2-3; no clear D gene. Trimming stripped 2 bases from V and 0 bases from J, with 9 bases between. Per germline, CDR1 LNHDA and CDR2 SQIVND (reference sequence). The length of the CDR3 is 15 residues. In DNA, the CDR3 is TGTGCCAGTAGTATATACAGTGCTAGCACAGATACGCAGTATTTT. Amino acid sequence: CASSIYSASTDTQYF.

The CDR3 protein is CASSDGQSSGANVLTF. The CDR3 region has the DNA TGTGCCAGCAGTGACGGACAGAGCTCTGGGGCCAACGTCCTGACTTTC. The chain uses TRBV6-4 and TRBJ2-6, with D tentatively TRBD1 (6 bases). This CDR3 contains 16 residues. Trimming shortened V by 2 bases and J by 0 bases, and 8 bases separated the two germline ends. Looked up from germline, CDR1 is MRHNA and CDR2 is SNTAGT.

This rearrangement joins TRBV5-4 to TRBJ2-2; 12 bases are a match to TRBD2. The CDR3 spans 16 residues. V lost 3 bases to trimming and J lost 3 bases; unmatched junction nucleotides: 3. CDR1 and CDR2 from the germline V gene are SGHNT and YYREEE (reference sequence). The CDR3 sequence is CASSSGLAGHTGELFF. For the CDR3, the DNA is TGTGCCAGCAGCTCCGGACTAGCGGGGCACACCGGGGAGCTGTTTTTT. The full variable domain, rest sourced from reference TRBV5-4 and TRBJ2-2, is ETGVTQSPTHLIKTRGQQVTLRCSSQSGHNTVSWYQQALGQGPQFIFQYYREEENGRGNFPPRFSGLQFPNYSSELNVNALELDDSALYLCASSSGLAGHTGELFFGEGSRLTVL.

The V call is TRBV29-1, the J call TRBJ1-2, with 7 bases fitting TRBD1. Germline trimming cut 5 bases from V and 3 bases from J; bases unmatched to any gene: 6. Germline CDR1 SQVTM, CDR2 ANQGSEA. The CDR3 loop spans 13 amino acids. The DNA of the CDR3 is TGCAGCGTTCAGATGAGGGGGCACTATGGCTACACCTTC. It encodes CSVQMRGHYGYTF.

This clone was counted once. This chain connects TRBV19 to TRBJ2-2, with D perhaps matching TRBD1 (6 bases). Germline V gene data show CDR1 as LNHDA and CDR2 as SQIVND (reference sequence). The CDR3 has 12 amino acids. The V and J ends lost 5 bases and 14 bases respectively, with 15 bases between them. The CDR3 region has the DNA TGTGCCAGTAGTCCAAGGGGGTCGATTCTGTTTTTT. Protein product: CASSPRGSILFF.

The CDR3: CASSQVAGSDTQYF. The CDR3 bases are TGCGCCAGCAGCCAAGTTGCGGGTTCAGATACGCAGTATTTT. The chain links TRBV4-3 to TRBJ2-3, with TRBD2 as a possible D gene (5 bases). The CDR3 sequence is 14 residues long. The germline V and J ends were trimmed by 1 base and 4 bases, with 9 bases remaining between them. Germline-derived CDR1 and CDR2 are LGHNA and YSLEER.

The table lists this clone with a few counts. V gene TRBV4-2 combines with J gene TRBJ2-7; maybe TRBD1 (6 bases). The CDR3 contains 14 residues. Germline CDR1 is LGHNA and CDR2 is YNFKEQ. Trimming took off 1 base at V and 9 bases at J, with 16 bases between the two ends. This chain's CDR3 is CASSQGDTPVGQYF. The CDR3 bases are TGTGCCAGCAGCCAAGGGGACACGCCGGTCGGGCAGTACTTC.

The chain has TRBV27 and TRBJ1-5; D is ambiguous. Germline CDR1 is MNHEY and CDR2 is SMNVEV (reference sequence). This CDR3 comprises 15 residues. Trimming shortened V by 8 bases and J by 0 bases, and 14 bases separated the two germline ends. The CDR3 region is CASGVLSGSNQPQHF. In DNA, the CDR3 is TGTGCCAGCGGAGTTTTAAGCGGTAGCAATCAGCCCCAGCATTTT.

The V gene is TRBV4-1, the J gene TRBJ1-1; TRBD1 is a possible D gene (5 bases). Trimming removed 0 bases from V and 5 bases from J, with 25 bases in between. The CDR3 contains 19 residues. CDR1 is MGHRA, CDR2 YSYEKL, per germline. CDR3 DNA: TGCGCCAGCAGCCAAGAACCCCACGGGGGGATGAAGGTAGGGACTGAAGCTTTCTTT. This codes for CASSQEPHGGMKVGTEAFF.

This chain uses TRBV5-1 with TRBJ1-1; a weak D match, TRBD1 (6 bases). The V end lost 3 bases, the J end lost 5 bases, and 20 bases lay between the germline ends. The CDR3 is 16 residues long. Germline V gives CDR1 SGHRS, CDR2 YFSETQ. CDR3 coding DNA: TGCGCCAGCAGCTGGGAAAGGGGGGGCGGAACGACTGAAGCTTTCTTT. Translation gives CASSWERGGGTTEAFF.

About this clone itself: At the DNA level, this CDR3 is encoded by other sequences in the same sample as well. The V call is TRBV10-3, the J call TRBJ1-4, with 9 bases aligning to TRBD1. CDR1 is ENHRY and CDR2 is SYGVKD in the germline V gene. Germline trimming cut 4 bases from V and 6 bases from J; bases unmatched to any gene: 0. The CDR3 consists of 13 residues. This chain's CDR3 is CAISGTGDEKLFF. CDR3 sequence (DNA): TGTGCCATCAGTGGGACAGGGGATGAAAAACTGTTTTTT.

The gene calls are TRBV5-1 and TRBJ2-2, with 7 bases aligning to TRBD1. Trimming cost V 1 base and J 6 bases; bases outside gene matches: 6. The CDR3 extends over 15 amino acids. Germline-derived CDR1 and CDR2 are SGHRS and YFSETQ. CDR3 nucleotides: TGCGCCAGCAGCTTGTCGGTCGGGACAGCCGGGGAGCTGTTTTTT. Protein sequence: CASSLSVGTAGELFF.

V and J are TRBV11-2 and TRBJ1-1, with 10 bases lining up with TRBD1. CDR1 and CDR2 (germline): SGHAT, FQNNGV. The V segment lost 6 bases and the J segment 3 bases; nucleotides outside the gene matches: 4. The CDR3 totals 14 residues. This CDR3 is CASRSDRGDTEAFF. The CDR3 DNA reads as TGTGCCAGCAGATCGGACAGGGGGGACACTGAAGCTTTCTTT.

The chain is built from TRBV4-2 and TRBJ1-4, with TRBD1 matching over 7 bases. Germline CDR1 reads LGHNA; CDR2 reads YNFKEQ. The CDR3 loop spans 13 amino acids. V lost 0 bases to trimming and J lost 17 bases; unmatched junction nucleotides: 9. This CDR3 reads CASSQDRVTGCFF. CDR3 sequence (DNA): TGTGCCAGCAGCCAAGATCGGGTGACAGGGTGTTTTTTT.

J is TRBJ2-7 and V is TRBV5-1; maybe TRBD2 (6 bases). The V end was cut by 0 bases, the J end by 4 bases, with 11 bases between. CDR3 size: 14 residues. Per germline, CDR1 SGHRS and CDR2 YFSETQ. The CDR3 here is CASSLGLDLYEQYF. CDR3 in DNA: TGCGCCAGCAGCTTGGGACTAGACCTGTACGAGCAGTACTTC.

The chain carries TRBV7-8 and TRBJ1-5, with D perhaps TRBD1 (6 bases). Germline V gene lookup returns CDR1 SGHVS and CDR2 FQNEAQ. V lost 2 bases and J lost 1, with 9 bases in between. This CDR3 contains 15 residues. The DNA for the CDR3 is TGTGCCAGCAGCTTACTGGGGGCGAGCAATCAGCCCCAGCATTTT. Protein sequence: CASSLLGASNQPQHF.

This chain joins TRBV5-4 and TRBJ2-3; D call uncertain. Trimming stripped 0 bases from V and 2 bases from J, with 10 bases between. The CDR3 consists of 15 residues. The germline CDR1 and CDR2 sequences are SGHNT and YYREEE (reference sequence). The CDR3 here is CASSLETTATDTQYF. CDR3 in DNA: TGTGCCAGCAGCTTGGAGACAACCGCCACAGATACGCAGTATTTT.